This T cell receptor (beta chain) stems from a study of identical twins. CDR1 is DFQATT, CDR2 SNEGSKA, per germline (reference sequence). CDR3 length equals 19 residues. The ends lost 4 bases at V and 7 bases at J; junction bases unmatched: 17. This clonotype was seen more than once but under ten times. TCRdb reprocessed the 5' RACE reads via MiXCR and lists one record per CDR3 protein. The data show about 530,000 distinct CDR3 sequences, 12% to 15% seen once. The sample was also linked to a second study, of yellow fever vaccine responses in identical twins.

The rearrangement uses TRBV20-1 and TRBJ2-3, with 16 bases identical to TRBD2. This receptor was obtained from a woman younger than 35 in good health. Material for sequencing was CD4+ T cells sorted from blood. The CDR3 here is CSAKLGPGTSGGAVNTQYF. The DNA for the CDR3 is TGCAGTGCTAAGCTGGGCCCGGGGACTAGCGGGGGGGCCGTAAATACGCAGTATTTT.